Each of the 28 T cell receptor beta chains below was sequenced from the same sample in a study of shared clonotypes between healthy human individuals (dated by TCRdb to 2019 to 2021). Library method: the immunoSEQ multiplex PCR assay. The clones in this table, taken by TCRdb from immuneACCESS, are in-frame only. Not every clone is retained; where verified, under half of the shortfall comes from an unresolved V gene, and the cause of the rest is unknown. The sample yields roughly 2,500,000 clones; approximately 93% were counted once. The ten largest clones add up to more than 0.35% of the sample. Sequenced material: naive CD4+ T cells from PBMCs. The cell subset or site label for this specimen denotes: CD45RA+ positively selected. The receptors originated from a man aged 18 to 35 in good health. Some clones in this sample may be carry-over from other donors' samples.

V is TRBV11-2 and J is TRBJ2-2; D is uncertain. The CDR3 covers 15 residues. The V and J ends lost 2 bases and 4 bases respectively, with 11 bases between them. Germline-derived CDR1 and CDR2 are SGHAT and FQNNGV. Written as DNA, the CDR3 is TGTGCCAGCAGCTTAAATGTCCCGGGCACCGGGGAGCTGTTTTTT. Translated: CASSLNVPGTGELFF.

The genes are TRBV9 and TRBJ2-1, with 11 bases fitting TRBD2. CDR1 is SGDLS, CDR2 YYNGEE, per germline. Trimming removed 0 bases from V and 10 bases from J; junction bases left unmatched: 6. This CDR3 is 15 amino acids long. In DNA form, the CDR3 reads TGTGCCAGCAGCGTAGGTAGCGGGAGGGCTGGGGAGCAGTTCTTC. It yields the protein CASSVGSGRAGEQFF.

The rearrangement joins TRBV9 to TRBJ1-3, with D tentatively TRBD1 (5 bases). Germline-derived CDR1 and CDR2 are SGDLS and YYNGEE. The germline V and J ends were trimmed by 4 bases and 0 bases, with 14 bases remaining between them. There are 16 residues in the CDR3. The CDR3 reads CASSPRGDRSGNTIYF. CDR3 in DNA: TGTGCCAGCAGCCCGCGCGGGGACCGCTCTGGAAACACCATATATTTT.

The sample holds one count of this clone. This chain connects TRBV2 to TRBJ2-3, with TRBD2 identical over 9 bases. Germline CDR1 and CDR2: SNHLY and FYNNEI. CDR3 length: 14 residues. The J segment lost 4 bases and the V segment lost 7 bases, leaving 6 bases of the junction unmatched. CDR3: CASTSGTVADTQYF. The CDR3 DNA sequence: TGTGCCAGCACTAGCGGGACCGTTGCAGATACGCAGTATTTT.

The V and J genes are TRBV29-1 and TRBJ2-5; no reliable D call. CDR3 size: 12 residues. CDR1 and CDR2 (germline): SQVTM, ANQGSEA. Trimming cost V 2 bases and J 4 bases, with 8 bases left between them. The CDR3 sequence is CSVERLGETQYF. In nucleotides, the CDR3 is TGCAGCGTTGAACGGCTGGGAGAGACCCAGTACTTC.

With regard to this clone: Other DNA sequences in this specimen translate into the identical CDR3. The genes are TRBV5-4 and TRBJ2-1; D is possibly TRBD2 (5 bases). Per the germline V gene, CDR1 is SGHNT and CDR2 is YYREEE (reference sequence). This CDR3 has 13 residues. V shed 4 bases and J shed 8 bases, with 13 bases lying between them. CDR3: CASSLAGVDEQFF. CDR3 nucleotides: TGTGCCAGCAGCCTAGCAGGCGTCGATGAGCAGTTCTTC.

The chain uses TRBV28 and TRBJ1-3; 8 bases fit TRBD1. Unmatched junction bases numbered 13, after V lost 7 bases and J lost 8 bases. The CDR3 is 15 residues long. The germline gives CDR1 MDHEN, CDR2 SYDVKM. CDR3 bases: TGTGCCAGCACTCCGTCCCCAGGGGGCGAAGACACCATATATTTT. Protein product: CASTPSPGGEDTIYF.

The V and J genes are TRBV25-1 and TRBJ2-6; 7 bases align to TRBD1. The CDR3 contains 17 residues. V trimming: 4 bases; J trimming: 4 bases; junction bases outside the gene matches: 10. Germline CDR1 and CDR2: MGHDK and SYGVNS. The chain's CDR3 is CASSAPTGVGGANVLTF. CDR3 sequence (DNA): TGTGCCAGCAGTGCTCCCACAGGGGTGGGGGGGGCCAACGTCCTGACTTTC.

This chain links TRBV10-3 with TRBJ1-2; maybe TRBD1 (5 bases). This CDR3 region has 12 residues. V was shortened by 5 bases and J by 7 bases, with 11 bases between the two germline ends. CDR1 ENHRY and CDR2 SYGVKD come from the germline V gene. The CDR3, as DNA: TGTGCCATCAGTTCGCAGGGAGGTGGCTACACCTTC. Amino acids: CAISSQGGGYTF.

V usage is TRBV7-2 and J usage is TRBJ1-5, with D possibly being TRBD1 (5 bases). V was clipped by 7 bases and J by 0 bases, with 10 bases between them. CDR3 length: 14 amino acids. CDR1 and CDR2 (germline): SGHTA, FQGNSA. The CDR3 region has the DNA TGTGCCAGCAACATACAGGTTAGCAATCAGCCCCAGCATTTT. The encoded protein is CASNIQVSNQPQHF.

This sequence joins TRBV27 and TRBJ1-5; D is unresolved. The CDR3 totals 15 residues. V was trimmed by 8 bases and J by 0 bases, leaving 14 bases between them. Germline CDR1 is MNHEY and CDR2 is SMNVEV (reference sequence). In DNA form, the CDR3 reads TGTGCCAGCGGAAGTTCGGGCATTAGCAATCAGCCCCAGCATTTT. Translation gives CASGSSGISNQPQHF.

The chain is built from TRBV4-2 and TRBJ1-2; possible D gene TRBD1, 6 bases. The V end was cut by 0 bases, the J end by 1 base, with 18 bases between. Germline V gene sequence: CDR1 LGHNA, CDR2 YNFKEQ. This CDR3 has 18 residues. The CDR3 sequence: CASSQDPGAPRFNYGYTF. In DNA form, the CDR3 reads TGTGCCAGCAGCCAAGATCCAGGGGCCCCCCGCTTTAACTATGGCTACACCTTC.

V and J are TRBV11-2 and TRBJ2-7; TRBD1 is a possible D gene (6 bases). The CDR3 totals 15 residues. Per germline, CDR1 SGHAT and CDR2 FQNNGV. V lost 3 bases and J 3 bases, leaving 15 bases between the germline ends. CDR3 bases: TGTGCCAGCAGCTTCGGCAGGGGCGAGATCTACGAGCAGTACTTC. Translation: CASSFGRGEIYEQYF.

The V gene is TRBV5-4, the J gene TRBJ1-1; D is unclear. CDR3 length: 16 amino acids. In germline, CDR1 is SGHNT, CDR2 YYREEE (reference sequence). Trimming pared 4 bases from V and 4 bases from J, leaving 20 bases between. Here the CDR3 reads CASSPDVFSSGTEAFF. Here the CDR3 DNA reads TGTGCCAGCAGCCCGGATGTCTTTTCTTCGGGCACTGAAGCTTTCTTT.

V usage is TRBV6-5 and J usage is TRBJ1-1; the D is unclear. The V gene's germline CDR1 is MNHEY and CDR2 SVGAGI. The CDR3 is 12 amino acids. V was clipped by 3 bases and J by 8 bases, with 10 bases between them. This chain's CDR3 is CASSYKGGEAFF. The CDR3 coding sequence is TGTGCCAGCAGTTATAAAGGAGGGGAAGCTTTCTTT.

The rearrangement uses TRBV11-2 and TRBJ2-7, with D possibly matching TRBD1 (5 bases). CDR1 is SGHAT, CDR2 FQNNGV, per germline. The CDR3 is 14 amino acids. Trimming pared 6 bases from V and 2 bases from J, leaving 14 bases between. The chain's CDR3 is CASSLRQTPYEQYF. CDR3 in DNA: TGTGCCAGCAGTCTTCGACAGACCCCCTACGAGCAGTACTTC.

The V call is TRBV28, the J call TRBJ1-1, with 7 bases identical to TRBD1. The V segment lost 6 bases and the J segment 7 bases; nucleotides outside the gene matches: 14. Looked up from germline, CDR1 is MDHEN and CDR2 is SYDVKM. This CDR3 spans 15 amino acids. The CDR3 DNA follows: TGTGCCAGCAGAAATGGGCCAGGGGGTTCCGATGAAGCTTTCTTT. Translating it yields CASRNGPGGSDEAFF.

In this sample, this clone turned up once. V and J are TRBV9 and TRBJ2-1, with D perhaps being TRBD1 or TRBD2 (6 bases each). The CDR3 is 16 amino acids. Trimming shortened V by 4 bases and J by 2 bases, and 16 bases separated the two germline ends. CDR1 and CDR2 from the germline V gene are SGDLS and YYNGEE. The CDR3 nucleotides read TGTGCCAGCAGCCCAACCTCCGGGGGCCCCTACAATGAGCAGTTCTTC. This encodes CASSPTSGGPYNEQFF.

Turning to this clone: Other DNA sequences from this sample encode an identical CDR3 as well. The chain uses TRBV18 and TRBJ2-3, with D perhaps TRBD2 (5 bases). Looked up from germline, CDR1 is KGHSH and CDR2 is LQKENI. The V gene lost 3 bases and the J gene lost 2 bases, with 6 bases spanning the gap. The CDR3 consists of 13 residues. The CDR3 DNA sequence: TGTGCCAGCTCACCCCGGGACACAGATACGCAGTATTTT. The encoded protein is CASSPRDTDTQYF.

The rearrangement links TRBV7-3 to TRBJ2-2; 13 bases match TRBD2. The CDR3 contains 18 residues. After removal of 5 bases from V and 4 bases from J, the junction contained 10 bases not matched to a gene. Germline values: CDR1 SGHTA, CDR2 FQGTGA. CDR3 nucleotides: TGTGCCAGCAGCCTAGGGACTAGCGGGGCCTCGGGCACCGGGGAGCTGTTTTTT. The encoded protein is CASSLGTSGASGTGELFF.

This clone was picked up one time. CDR3 sequence (DNA): TGCGCCAGCAGCCAACTAAGGATTAGCACAGATACGCAGTATTTT. Translating gives CASSQLRISTDTQYF. The V gene is TRBV4-3, the J gene TRBJ2-3; D gene uncertain. Germline CDR1 and CDR2: LGHNA and YSLEER. V lost 2 bases to trimming and J lost 0 bases, with 9 bases between them. CDR3 length: 15 amino acids.

V is TRBV27 and J is TRBJ2-5; 7 bases map to TRBD1. V dropped 3 bases and J dropped 2; count of bases not matched to a gene: 6. This CDR3 is 15 amino acids long. Per germline, CDR1 MNHEY and CDR2 SMNVEV (reference sequence). CDR3 loop: CASSLPRDRQETQYF. The CDR3 nucleotides are TGTGCCAGCAGTTTGCCCCGGGACAGACAAGAGACCCAGTACTTC.

The chain combines TRBV27 with TRBJ2-7, with D maybe TRBD1 (6 bases). Germline loops: CDR1 MNHEY, CDR2 SMNVEV (reference sequence). Trimming took off 8 bases at V and 0 bases at J, with 14 bases between the two ends. CDR3 length: 14 residues. The CDR3 DNA is TGTGCCAGCTTTGCGATCAGGGGCTCCTACGAGCAGTACTTC. Residues: CASFAIRGSYEQYF.

The chain uses TRBV28 and TRBJ2-7; TRBD2 is a possible D gene (5 bases). The CDR3 runs 13 residues. Germline lookup yields CDR1 MDHEN and CDR2 SYDVKM. The V end lost 10 bases, the J end lost 0 bases, and 13 bases lay between the germline ends. Here the CDR3 DNA reads TGTGCCACCTCGACTACAAGCTCCTACGAGCAGTACTTC. Encoded protein: CATSTTSSYEQYF.

The rearrangement links TRBV5-1 to TRBJ1-5; possible D gene TRBD1, 6 bases. Germline lookup yields CDR1 SGHRS and CDR2 YFSETQ. CDR3 length equals 16 residues. The V end lost 4 bases, the J end lost 0 bases, and 14 bases lay between the germline ends. This CDR3 is CASSLSGQNSNQPQHF. CDR3 nucleotide sequence: TGCGCCAGCAGCCTATCGGGACAAAATAGCAATCAGCCCCAGCATTTT. The full variable domain, rest sourced from reference TRBV5-1 and TRBJ1-5, is KAGVTQTPRYLIKTRGQQVTLSCSPISGHRSVSWYQQTPGQGLQFLFEYFSETQRNKGNFPGRFSGRQFSNSRSEMNVSTLELGDSALYLCASSLSGQNSNQPQHFGDGTRLSIL.

The chain recombines TRBV9 with TRBJ2-3; D is possibly TRBD2 (5 bases). Per the germline V gene, CDR1 is SGDLS and CDR2 is YYNGEE. The V and J ends lost 4 bases and 3 bases respectively, with 9 bases between them. The CDR3 sequence is 13 residues long. The DNA of the CDR3 is TGTGCCAGCAGCTTCGAGGGTACAGATACGCAGTATTTT. Amino acids: CASSFEGTDTQYF.

In its sample, this clone was seen a few times. Other nucleotide sequences from this sample produce the same CDR3. The chain is built from TRBV10-3 and TRBJ2-1; D uncertain. CDR3 length equals 12 residues. CDR1 and CDR2 from the germline V gene are ENHRY and SYGVKD. V was shortened by 6 bases and J by 0 bases, with 3 bases between the two germline ends. The CDR3 reads CAIRSSYNEQFF. The DNA for the CDR3 is TGTGCCATCAGGAGCTCCTACAATGAGCAGTTCTTC.

The rearrangement joins TRBV14 to TRBJ2-5; 12 bases are a match to TRBD2. The CDR3 covers 16 residues. V lost 4 bases and J lost 4; bases outside the gene matches: 7. Germline V gene lookup returns CDR1 SGHDN and CDR2 FVKESK. CDR3 in DNA: TGTGCCAGCAGCCCTACTAGCGGGAGGATCTCAGAGACCCAGTACTTC. Translation gives CASSPTSGRISETQYF.